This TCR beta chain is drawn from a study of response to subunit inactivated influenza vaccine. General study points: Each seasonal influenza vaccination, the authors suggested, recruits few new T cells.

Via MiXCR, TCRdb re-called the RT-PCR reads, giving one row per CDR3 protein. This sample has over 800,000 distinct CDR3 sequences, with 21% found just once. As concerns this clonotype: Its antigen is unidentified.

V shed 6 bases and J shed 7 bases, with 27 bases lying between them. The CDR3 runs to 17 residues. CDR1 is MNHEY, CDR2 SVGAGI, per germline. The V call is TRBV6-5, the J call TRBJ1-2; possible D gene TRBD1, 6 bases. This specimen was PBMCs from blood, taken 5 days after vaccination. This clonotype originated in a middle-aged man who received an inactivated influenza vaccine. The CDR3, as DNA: TGTGCCAGCAGATACCTTCTCAAACAGGGCTGGGAGGGTGGCTACACCTTC. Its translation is CASRYLLKQGWEGGYTF.